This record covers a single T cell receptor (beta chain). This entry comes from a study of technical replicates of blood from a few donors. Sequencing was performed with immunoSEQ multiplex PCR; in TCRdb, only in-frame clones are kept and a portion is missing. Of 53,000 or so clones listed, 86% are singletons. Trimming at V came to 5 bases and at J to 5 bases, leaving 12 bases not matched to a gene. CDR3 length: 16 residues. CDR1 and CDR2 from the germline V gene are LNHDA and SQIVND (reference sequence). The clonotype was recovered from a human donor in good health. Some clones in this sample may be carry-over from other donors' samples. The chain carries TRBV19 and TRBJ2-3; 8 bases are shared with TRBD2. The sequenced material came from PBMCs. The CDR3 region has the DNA TGTGCCAGTAGTCTCGGAGCGGGGGCCCTCTTAGATACGCAGTATTTT. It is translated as CASSLGAGALLDTQYF.